Listed below are T cell receptor beta chains from one sample, sequenced in a study of patients and donors after allogeneic stem cell transplantation. TCRdb recomputed calls from the RT-PCR reads with MiXCR, one row per CDR3 protein. Of more than 850,000 distinct CDR3 sequences listed, roughly 17% are singletons. Material for sequencing was blood, either unsorted or a sorted T cell fraction (not recorded which). The receptors come from a human donor who was either an allogeneic HSCT recipient or a stem cell or donor lymphocyte infusion donor (not recorded which). It is not recorded whose cells these are; they may come from a transplant donor. CDR3s include the opening cysteine and the closing phenylalanine or tryptophan. The order of the fields is J gene, clone size, D gene, CDR3 length, V gene, CDR3 protein, CDR3 DNA. The D gene is left open where the match is weak. A row's size may be missing; if present it is once, few, many or a size class.

J gene: TRBJ2-3; clone size: few; D gene: NA; CDR3 length: 16; V gene: TRBV21-1; CDR3 protein: CASSITGDANTDTQYF; CDR3 DNA: TGTGCCAGCAGCATAACAGGGGATGCGAATACAGATACGCAGTATTTT
J gene: TRBJ2-1; clone size: few; D gene: NA; CDR3 length: 11; V gene: TRBV29-1; CDR3 protein: CSVQDNNEQFF; CDR3 DNA: TGCAGCGTTCAGGACAACAATGAGCAGTTCTTC
J gene: TRBJ1-1; clone size: NA; D gene: TRBD1; CDR3 length: 12; V gene: TRBV28; CDR3 protein: CASRQIRGRAFF; CDR3 DNA: TGTGCCAGCAGACAAATCAGGGGGCGAGCTTTCTTT
J gene: TRBJ1-2; clone size: NA; D gene: NA; CDR3 length: 14; V gene: TRBV6-2/TRBV6-3; CDR3 protein: CASRSHQGDYGYTF; CDR3 DNA: TGTGCCAGCAGATCCCACCAGGGAGATTATGGCTACACCTTC
J gene: TRBJ1-1; clone size: NA; D gene: TRBD1; CDR3 length: 12; V gene: TRBV7-9; CDR3 protein: CASSFRDSQAFF; CDR3 DNA: TGTGCCAGCAGTTTCCGGGACAGTCAAGCTTTCTTT
J gene: TRBJ1-6; clone size: NA; D gene: TRBD1; CDR3 length: 15; V gene: TRBV4-1; CDR3 protein: CASSQKDRPRSPLHF; CDR3 DNA: TGCGCCAGCAGCCAGAAGGACAGGCCACGGTCACCCCTCCACTTT
J gene: TRBJ1-3; clone size: few; D gene: TRBD1; CDR3 length: 20; V gene: TRBV7-6; CDR3 protein: CASSLEAWSSGQGFLYTIYF; CDR3 DNA: TGTGCCAGCAGCTTAGAGGCGTGGTCTTCGGGACAGGGATTTTTATACACCATATATTTT
J gene: TRBJ1-4; clone size: NA; D gene: NA; CDR3 length: 14; V gene: TRBV4-1; CDR3 protein: CASSQVQGGEKLFF; CDR3 DNA: TGCGCCAGCAGCCAAGTTCAGGGTGGTGAAAAACTGTTTTTT
J gene: TRBJ2-2; clone size: NA; D gene: NA; CDR3 length: 17; V gene: TRBV7-2; CDR3 protein: CASSLRSFVDLSQELFF; CDR3 DNA: TGTGCCAGCAGCTTAAGATCTTTCGTGGACCTTAGTCAGGAGCTGTTTTTT
J gene: TRBJ1-4; clone size: NA; D gene: TRBD1; CDR3 length: 15; V gene: TRBV4-1; CDR3 protein: CASSREGTGEEKLFF; CDR3 DNA: TGCGCCAGCAGCCGGGAAGGGACAGGGGAGGAAAAACTGTTTTTT
J gene: TRBJ1-3; clone size: NA; D gene: NA; CDR3 length: 16; V gene: TRBV18; CDR3 protein: CASSPKRPNSGNTIYF; CDR3 DNA: TGTGCCAGCTCACCAAAAAGACCCAACTCTGGAAACACCATATATTTT
J gene: TRBJ2-3; clone size: few; D gene: NA; CDR3 length: 15; V gene: TRBV9; CDR3 protein: CASSVATGQALTQYF; CDR3 DNA: TGTGCCAGCAGCGTAGCTACGGGTCAAGCGTTAACGCAGTATTTT
J gene: TRBJ2-6; clone size: NA; D gene: NA; CDR3 length: 14; V gene: TRBV6-1; CDR3 protein: CASSPFGGANVLTF; CDR3 DNA: TGTGCCAGCAGTCCCTTCGGGGGGGCCAACGTCCTGACTTTC
J gene: TRBJ2-3; clone size: many; D gene: NA; CDR3 length: 14; V gene: TRBV10-3; CDR3 protein: CAISLQGGTDTQYF; CDR3 DNA: TGTGCCATCAGCTTACAGGGAGGCACAGATACGCAGTATTTT
J gene: TRBJ2-7; clone size: few; D gene: NA; CDR3 length: 14; V gene: TRBV29-1; CDR3 protein: CSVDGLRGEYEQYF; CDR3 DNA: TGCAGCGTTGACGGGTTAAGGGGAGAGTACGAGCAGTACTTC
J gene: TRBJ2-6; clone size: NA; D gene: NA; CDR3 length: 13; V gene: TRBV7-3; CDR3 protein: CASCPGGANVLTF; CDR3 DNA: TGTGCCAGCTGCCCTGGGGGGGCCAACGTCCTGACTTTC
J gene: TRBJ2-2; clone size: NA; D gene: NA; CDR3 length: 16; V gene: TRBV15; CDR3 protein: CATSSRDGFNTGELFF; CDR3 DNA: TGTGCCACCAGCTCCCGGGACGGCTTCAACACCGGGGAGCTGTTTTTT
J gene: TRBJ2-5; clone size: NA; D gene: NA; CDR3 length: 14; V gene: TRBV5-1; CDR3 protein: CASTLGGAQETQYF; CDR3 DNA: TGCGCCAGCACCTTGGGGGGGGCTCAAGAGACCCAGTACTTC
J gene: TRBJ2-1; clone size: few; D gene: NA; CDR3 length: 15; V gene: TRBV5-6; CDR3 protein: CASSLGGVSGNEQFF; CDR3 DNA: TGTGCCAGCAGCTTGGGGGGGGTAAGCGGCAATGAGCAGTTCTTC